One sample yielded the 9 T cell receptor beta chains listed below, sequenced in a study of T-cell memory formation after mild COVID-19. Via MiXCR, TCRdb re-called the 5' RACE reads, giving one row per CDR3 protein. The sample includes more than 120,000 distinct CDR3 sequences, approximately 6% of them seen just once. Specimen: PBMCs or a T cell subset sorted from them (not recorded which). Every receptor here comes from an adult woman who had mild COVID-19 (a few samples of this study predate the infection). Cell type and time point are not known.

This clonotype occurred a few times. CDR3 protein: CASSAGGLAGDSYEQYF. For the CDR3, the DNA is TGTGCCAGTAGTGCCGGGGGTTTGGCGGGCGACTCCTACGAGCAGTACTTC. The gene calls are TRBV19 and TRBJ2-7, with D tentatively TRBD2 (6 bases). Trimming pared 5 bases from V and 0 bases from J, leaving 20 bases between. The CDR3 is 17 amino acids. Germline assignment: CDR1 LNHDA and CDR2 SQIVND (reference sequence).

There are many counts of this clonotype. The rearrangement links TRBV4-3 to TRBJ2-3, with TRBD1 as a possible D gene (6 bases). The CDR3 length is 14 residues. Trimming left V 2 bases short and J 1 base short, with 7 bases between. The germline V gene encodes CDR1 LGHNA and CDR2 YSLEER. The CDR3 region has the DNA TGCGCCAGCAGCCAACAGGGGCGCACAGATACGCAGTATTTT. This gives the protein CASSQQGRTDTQYF.

This clonotype has at least ten counts. The rearrangement joins TRBV20-1 to TRBJ2-7; no clear D gene. Germline values: CDR1 DFQATT, CDR2 SNEGSKA (reference sequence). The CDR3 sequence is 14 residues long. V was pared by 6 bases and J by 0 bases, with 15 bases between. CDR3 loop: CSARPWTSSYEQYF. The CDR3 DNA reads as TGCAGTGCCCGACCCTGGACGAGCTCCTACGAGCAGTACTTC.

This clonotype was counted only a few times. The CDR3: CASAWTVNTEAFF. The CDR3 bases are TGTGCCAGCGCGTGGACGGTAAACACTGAAGCTTTCTTT. The chain uses TRBV7-2 and TRBJ1-1; D gene ambiguous. Per germline, CDR1 SGHTA and CDR2 FQGNSA. V lost 8 bases, J lost 2 bases, and 12 bases lay in between. The CDR3 is 13 amino acids.

The chain couples TRBV30 to TRBJ2-7; TRBD1 matches 12 bases. This CDR3 is built from 18 residues. The trim removed 1 base at V and 3 bases at J, leaving 13 bases unmatched. Per the germline V gene, CDR1 is GTSNPN and CDR2 is SVGIG (reference sequence). This CDR3 is CAWSAKPGQGAINYEQYF. CDR3 sequence (DNA): TGTGCCTGGAGTGCCAAGCCGGGACAGGGGGCGATTAACTACGAGCAGTACTTC.

There are many counts of this clonotype. The V and J genes are TRBV4-2 and TRBJ2-7, with 15 bases matching TRBD2. The length of the CDR3 is 17 residues. Germline CDR1 reads LGHNA; CDR2 reads YNFKEQ. V shed 4 bases and J 2 bases; nucleotides not matched to a gene: 6. CDR3 coding DNA: TGTGCCAGCAGCCCCGGGACTAGCGGGGGGCACACCTACGAGCAGTACTTC. Its protein is CASSPGTSGGHTYEQYF.

This CDR3 is CASSYSPGELFF. CDR3 sequence (DNA): TGTGCCAGCAGTTACTCTCCCGGGGAGCTGTTTTTT. This chain joins TRBV6-6 and TRBJ2-2; D call uncertain. The germline V and J ends were trimmed by 0 bases and 6 bases, with 2 bases remaining between them. CDR1 MNHNY and CDR2 SVGAGI come from the germline V gene (reference sequence). This CDR3 is 12 amino acids long.

This clonotype was found a few times. This rearrangement joins TRBV3-1 to TRBJ2-1; 16 bases line up with TRBD2. Germline assignment: CDR1 LGHDT and CDR2 YNNKEL (reference sequence). This CDR3 has 22 residues. J lost 4 bases, V lost 0 bases, and 15 bases had no gene match. The CDR3, as DNA: TGTGCCAGCAGCCAAGAGCTGGGACTAGCGGGAGGGAATACGGGGGCGTACAATGAGCAGTTCTTC. Translated, it gives CASSQELGLAGGNTGAYNEQFF.

The chain is built from TRBV3-1 and TRBJ2-7; 7 bases fit TRBD1. The CDR3 has 18 residues. Germline CDR1 reads LGHDT; CDR2 reads YNNKEL (reference sequence). V shed 0 bases and J 1 base; nucleotides not matched to a gene: 12. The CDR3 spells CASSQDGLWTGHSYEQYV. CDR3 nucleotide sequence: TGTGCCAGCAGCCAAGACGGCCTCTGGACAGGCCATTCCTACGAGCAGTACGTC.